The clone carrying this T cell receptor (beta chain) occurred once. Original analysis: Estimates of nucleated cell counts were drawn from the amplification of reference gene primers. Repertoires were generated with immunoSEQ multiplex PCR, while TCRdb's copy carries only in-frame clones and drops some. V and J calls and clone size come straight from that table; D and trimming were deduced from the DNA. The table records about 150,000 clones, 80% to 90% of them present only once. Trimming cost V 5 bases and J 9 bases; bases outside gene matches: 7. Per germline, CDR1 SGHTA and CDR2 FQGNSA. The CDR3 is 14 residues long. The data belong to a study of blood T cell repertoires in COVID-19. In the study overall: The United States, Italy and Spain were the sources of the acute and convalescent COVID-19 samples. The analysed material was cDNA or gDNA that came from T cells, B-cell-depleted T cells, or PBMCs.

The sequenced sample was peripheral blood. This clonotype was obtained from a man aged 65 to 79 with acute or convalescent COVID-19. This sequence joins TRBV7-2 and TRBJ2-1; TRBD1 agrees at 10 bases. CDR3 sequence: CASSRDRGRGEQFF. The DNA for the CDR3 is TGTGCCAGCAGCCGGGACAGGGGTAGGGGTGAGCAGTTCTTC.